This T cell receptor (beta chain) was captured in a study of shared clonotypes between healthy human individuals. As for the study in general: A donor's plate count was three for CD4 naive and three for CD4 memory; CD8 naive had two and CD8 memory one. Findings and caveats of the study: Sampling included only blood; tissue repertoires likely differ.

The CDR3 is 14 residues long. V lost 11 bases and J lost 9; bases outside the gene matches: 13. Germline CDR1 is SNHLY and CDR2 is FYNNEI. The table came from immunoSEQ multiplex PCR; TCRdb's copy has only in-frame clones and leaves some out. Seen here are 2.3 million or so clones, 90% to 95% observed once, and the top ten hold under 0.45%. With respect to this clone: The antigen is undetermined.

The sequenced sample consisted of naive CD4+ T cells from PBMCs. Subset defined: CD45RA+ positively selected. This TCR came from a man younger than 30 in good health. Some clones in this sample may be carry-over from other donors' samples. The chain recombines TRBV2 with TRBJ2-1, with TRBD1 matching 10 bases. The CDR3 spells CALKRDRGAGEQFF. The CDR3 DNA sequence: TGTGCCCTCAAACGGGACAGGGGTGCCGGTGAGCAGTTCTTC.